This T cell receptor (beta chain) was found in a study of identical twins. TCRdb recomputed calls from the 5' RACE reads with MiXCR, one row per CDR3 protein. The table has under 250,000 distinct CDR3 sequences, approximately 7.9% seen once. In this sample, this clonotype turned up many times. Germline CDR1 SGHTS, CDR2 YDEGEE. CDR3 length: 14 residues. V shed 0 bases and J shed 0 bases, with 6 bases lying between them. The same data also went into a second study, on yellow fever vaccine responses in identical twins.

The sequence came from a woman under 30 in good health. Sequenced material: CD8+ T cells sorted from blood. The chain links TRBV5-8 to TRBJ2-5; D possibly corresponds to TRBD1 (6 bases). The CDR3 DNA reads as TGTGCCAGCAGCTTGGGGGACAACCAAGAGACCCAGTACTTC. The encoded protein is CASSLGDNQETQYF.